These T cell receptor beta chains were read from a single sample in a study of tumor-infiltrating lymphocytes in localized non-small cell lung cancer. Repertoires were generated with immunoSEQ multiplex PCR, while TCRdb's copy carries only in-frame clones and drops some. The sample holds some 1,500 clones, 85% seen once. The sequencing input was lung tumor tissue. These receptors were collected from a human donor with non-small cell lung cancer. Both conserved end residues are part of each CDR3. The order of the fields is CDR3 DNA, CDR3 protein, clone size, V gene, D gene, J gene. D genes are given only for firm matches. Only part of the rows carry a size: once, few, many, or a class if the clone is expanded.

DNA: TGTGCCAGCAGTTACTCCGGGCTGTCTGGAAACACCATATATTTT
CDR3: CASSYSGLSGNTIYF
size: .
V: TRBV6-5
D: .
J: TRBJ1-3

DNA: TGTGCCAGCAGTTACCTGAGGGGTGGGGAGACCCAGTACTTC
CDR3: CASSYLRGGETQYF
size: .
V: TRBV6-6
D: .
J: TRBJ2-5

DNA: TGCGCCAGCAGCCCCAGGGGAGTCAACTCACCCCTCCACTTT
CDR3: CASSPRGVNSPLHF
size: .
V: TRBV5-1
D: .
J: TRBJ1-6

DNA: TGCGCCAGCAGTCAAGGGGGTGCCCGACCTGAAACAACTAACTATGGCTACACCTTC
CDR3: CASSQGGARPETTNYGYTF
size: .
V: TRBV23-1
D: .
J: TRBJ1-2

DNA: TGCGCCAGCAGCTCCCTTCTTCCGGGACACCTCAGCTCCTACAATGAGCAGTTCTTC
CDR3: CASSSLLPGHLSSYNEQFF
size: .
V: TRBV5-1
D: .
J: TRBJ2-1

DNA: TGTGCCAGCAGCCCCGCGGGACAAGTTTCCAGGAACACTGAAGCTTTCTTT
CDR3: CASSPAGQVSRNTEAFF
size: .
V: TRBV7-9
D: .
J: TRBJ1-1

DNA: TGTGCCAGCAGCTTAGTCCCCCCTGAAGCTTTCTTT
CDR3: CASSLVPPEAFF
size: .
V: TRBV7-9
D: .
J: TRBJ1-1

DNA: TGTGCCAGCAGCCGACCGGGAAGTGAATCATATGAAAAACTGTTTTTT
CDR3: CASSRPGSESYEKLFF
size: .
V: TRBV7-9
D: .
J: TRBJ1-4

DNA: TGTGCCAGCAGAGACAAAATTACCAATGAGCAGTTCTTC
CDR3: CASRDKITNEQFF
size: .
V: TRBV7-9
D: .
J: TRBJ2-1

DNA: TGTGCCAGCAGGCTAGCGGGAGGGCCAGAGCAGTACTTC
CDR3: CASRLAGGPEQYF
size: .
V: TRBV7-9
D: TRBD2
J: TRBJ2-7

DNA: TGCGCCAGCAGAATACTAGCGGGAGTAGGCCAAGAGATCCAGTACTTC
CDR3: CASRILAGVGQEIQYF
size: .
V: TRBV5-1
D: TRBD2
J: TRBJ2-5

DNA: TGCGCCAGCCAACCCCTGGGAGGGGACGCCGGGGAGCTGTTTTTT
CDR3: CASQPLGGDAGELFF
size: .
V: TRBV5-1
D: TRBD2
J: TRBJ2-2

DNA: TGTGCCAGCAGCTTAGGCCTACTAGCGGGGGGGCCCGGGCAAGAGACCCAGTACTTC
CDR3: CASSLGLLAGGPGQETQYF
size: .
V: TRBV13
D: TRBD2
J: TRBJ2-5

DNA: TGTGCCTGGGACAGGGATGATCAGCCCCAGCATTTT
CDR3: CAWDRDDQPQHF
size: .
V: TRBV30
D: TRBD1
J: TRBJ1-5

DNA: TGTGCCAGCAGCACAGATGCAACTAATGAAAAACTGTTTTTT
CDR3: CASSTDATNEKLFF
size: few
V: TRBV6-1
D: .
J: TRBJ1-4

DNA: TGCAGTGCCAAGAGGGGAGATACGCAGTATTTT
CDR3: CSAKRGDTQYF
size: .
V: TRBV20-1
D: .
J: TRBJ2-3

DNA: TGCGGCGTTGTCCAACACGAGCAGTTCTTC
CDR3: CGVVQHEQFF
size: .
V: TRBV29-1
D: .
J: TRBJ2-1

DNA: TGTGCCAGCAGCCCGGATTTAAGCGGGAGCGACAAGCACTTC
CDR3: CASSPDLSGSDKHF
size: .
V: TRBV4-2
D: TRBD2
J: TRBJ2-7

DNA: TGTGCCAGCAGCTGGGGACGGGCTGGGGCCAACGTCCTGACTTTC
CDR3: CASSWGRAGANVLTF
size: few
V: TRBV5-6
D: .
J: TRBJ2-6

DNA: TGTGCCAGCAGCCTGACCGGGACAGGGAGACAAACTGAAGCTTTCTTT
CDR3: CASSLTGTGRQTEAFF
size: .
V: TRBV5-6
D: TRBD1
J: TRBJ1-1

DNA: TGTGCCAGCAGCGGACAGCGGGGGGTATTGGGAGAGCAGTACTTC
CDR3: CASSGQRGVLGEQYF
size: .
V: TRBV7-8
D: TRBD2
J: TRBJ2-7

DNA: TGTGCCAGCAGCTCCCATTGGGCAGGGACGAACACCGGGGAGCTGTTTTTT
CDR3: CASSSHWAGTNTGELFF
size: .
V: TRBV7-9
D: .
J: TRBJ2-2

DNA: TGTGCCAGCAGTGACTCGCCCTACCAGGGGGCAGGCTACGAGCAGTACTTC
CDR3: CASSDSPYQGAGYEQYF
size: .
V: TRBV2
D: TRBD1
J: TRBJ2-7

DNA: TGTGCCAGCAGTGACCAGGCTAATCAGCCCCAGCATTTT
CDR3: CASSDQANQPQHF
size: once
V: TRBV2
D: .
J: TRBJ1-5

DNA: TGCGCCAGCAGCTTGAGCGGGAGCTCCTACAATGAGCAGTTCTTC
CDR3: CASSLSGSSYNEQFF
size: .
V: TRBV5-1
D: TRBD2
J: TRBJ2-1

DNA: TGTGCCAGCAGCGAACAAGGACAGGGCAGTGATGGCTACACCTTC
CDR3: CASSEQGQGSDGYTF
size: .
V: TRBV2
D: TRBD1
J: TRBJ1-2

DNA: TGTGCCAGCAGCTTTGGTCCCATGAACACTGAAGCTTTCTTT
CDR3: CASSFGPMNTEAFF
size: .
V: TRBV7-9
D: .
J: TRBJ1-1

DNA: TGTGCCAGCAGCCCCTTGTCTAGCGGGAACTATGAGCAGTTCTTC
CDR3: CASSPLSSGNYEQFF
size: .
V: TRBV7-9
D: TRBD2
J: TRBJ2-1

DNA: TGTGCCAGCAGCTTAGCAGCGGGGGCAAACGAGCAGTACTTC
CDR3: CASSLAAGANEQYF
size: .
V: TRBV7-2
D: TRBD2
J: TRBJ2-7

DNA: TGTGCCTGGAAAACAGGGATGGGCTATGGCTACACCTTC
CDR3: CAWKTGMGYGYTF
size: .
V: TRBV30
D: .
J: TRBJ1-2

DNA: TGTGCCTGGAGTCAAGGGAGGGGCGGGGAGCTGTTTTTT
CDR3: CAWSQGRGGELFF
size: .
V: TRBV30
D: TRBD2
J: TRBJ2-2

DNA: TGTGCCAGCAGAATTAAAGGGGGCAGGGGGAACACTGAAGCTTTCTTT
CDR3: CASRIKGGRGNTEAFF
size: .
V: TRBV2
D: TRBD1
J: TRBJ1-1

DNA: TGTGCCAGCAGCAACCCGACACTCAACACTGAAGCTTTCTTT
CDR3: CASSNPTLNTEAFF
size: .
V: TRBV5-4
D: .
J: TRBJ1-1

DNA: TGTGCCAGCTCACCACCCGACATTTGGGAGACCCAGTACTTC
CDR3: CASSPPDIWETQYF
size: few
V: TRBV18
D: .
J: TRBJ2-5

DNA: TGCGGCGCCTCTGTTAGGGGATCGAATGAAAAACTGTTTTTT
CDR3: CGASVRGSNEKLFF
size: .
V: TRBV29-1
D: .
J: TRBJ1-4

DNA: TGTGCCATCAGTGAAACAGGGAGAAGCACAGATACGCAGTATTTT
CDR3: CAISETGRSTDTQYF
size: .
V: TRBV10-3
D: .
J: TRBJ2-3

DNA: TGCGCCAGCAGCCAAGAAATGGAGACTAGAGCTTTCTTT
CDR3: CASSQEMETRAFF
size: .
V: TRBV4-1
D: .
J: TRBJ1-1

DNA: TGCGCCAGCAGCCCCTCAGCGGGGAGCACAGATACGCAGTATTTT
CDR3: CASSPSAGSTDTQYF
size: .
V: TRBV4-1
D: TRBD2
J: TRBJ2-3

DNA: TGTGCCAGCAGCGAGAGACTAGCGGGAGCCTACAATGAGCAGTTCTTC
CDR3: CASSERLAGAYNEQFF
size: .
V: TRBV11-2
D: TRBD2
J: TRBJ2-1

DNA: TGCGCCAGCAGTCCGGACAGCCTTAATCAGCCCCAGCATTTT
CDR3: CASSPDSLNQPQHF
size: once
V: TRBV5-1
D: .
J: TRBJ1-5

DNA: TGTGCCAGCAGCTTCCGTGCGAACACTGAAGCTTTCTTT
CDR3: CASSFRANTEAFF
size: .
V: TRBV7-6
D: .
J: TRBJ1-1

DNA: TGCGCCAGCAGCCAACAAGTCCTTGCAACTAATGAAAAACTGTTTTTT
CDR3: CASSQQVLATNEKLFF
size: .
V: TRBV5-1
D: .
J: TRBJ1-4